By sample share, the clone carrying this TCR beta chain is medium-sized (0.01 to 0.1%). This specimen comes from a study of metastatic and nonmetastatic thyroid tumors. The wider study: Where malignant and benign thyroid patients were concerned, repertoires were compared across blood and tumor or nodule tissue.

No treatment of any kind had been given to any patient before thyroid surgery. Authors' methods: Built for papillary thyroid cancer, a distant-metastasis classifier drew on CDR3 differences across clinicopathological groups. TCRdb reassembled clones from the PCR reads with MiXCR. The V and J calls and clone size come from TCRdb's table, not from the authors' own analysis. The profile covers thousands of clones, with about 30% appearing a single time and over 20% taken by the ten largest. V lost 1 base to trimming and J lost 0 bases, with 7 bases between them. The CDR3 covers 15 residues. Germline V gene data show CDR1 as SGHTA and CDR2 as FQGTGA.

Sequencing used tumor tissue. The clonotype comes from a female donor with papillary thyroid cancer or a benign thyroid nodule (not recorded which). Some clones in this sample may be carry-over from other donors' samples. The V and J genes are TRBV7-3 and TRBJ2-1; D gene uncertain. CDR3 bases: TGTGCCAGCAGCTTAAGACAAGGCTCCTACAATGAGCAGTTCTTC. Its protein product is CASSLRQGSYNEQFF. The whole variable domain, remainder taken from reference TRBV7-3 and TRBJ2-1, is GAGVSQTPSNKVTEKGKYVELRCDPISGHTALYWYRQSLGQGPEFLIYFQGTGAADDSGLPNDRFFAVRPEGSVSTLKIQRTERGDSAVYLCASSLRQGSYNEQFFGPGTRLTVL.